The clone carrying this T cell receptor beta chain was counted a few times. Its target is not known. This entry belongs to a study of cytomegalovirus exposure and HLA in healthy donors. Use of 60 Vbeta and 13 Jbeta primers characterized the PCR. TCRdb's table, derived via immunoSEQ multiplex PCR, lists solely in-frame clones and lacks some. The repertoire holds roughly 200,000 clones, with 73% as singletons. V lost 6 bases and J lost 4; bases outside the gene matches: 10. The CDR3 consists of 16 residues. Germline loops: CDR1 SEHNR, CDR2 FQNEAQ (reference sequence). Findings of the study overall: Sequencing depth roughly uniform across donors was assumed in presence/absence analyses. Using the classifier, cytomegalovirus status was reportedly diagnosed with high specificity and sensitivity.

The receptor was derived from a woman in her 30s in good health and CMV-seronegative. The sample consisted of PBMCs. V usage is TRBV7-9 and J usage is TRBJ1-3; 9 bases fit TRBD1. The CDR3 bases are TGTGCCAGCAGTCCGGGACAGGGTTTATACGGAAACACCATATATTTT. Translating gives CASSPGQGLYGNTIYF.